This T cell receptor beta chain is from a study of control samples from healthy donors and cancer patients. The germline CDR1 and CDR2 sequences are LNHNV and YYDKDF (reference sequence). Trimming stripped 0 bases from V and 1 base from J, with 6 bases between. The CDR3 spans 15 residues. Measured with immunoSEQ multiplex PCR; TCRdb has only the in-frame clones, and not every one. The table records about 120,000 clones, over 90% of them present only once. The specimen was blood. The source is a man aged 25 to 40 in good health. J is TRBJ2-2 and V is TRBV15; D uncertain. CDR3 amino acids: CATSRDSLNTGELFF. The DNA of the CDR3 is TGTGCCACCAGCAGAGATTCGCTGAACACCGGGGAGCTGTTTTTT.